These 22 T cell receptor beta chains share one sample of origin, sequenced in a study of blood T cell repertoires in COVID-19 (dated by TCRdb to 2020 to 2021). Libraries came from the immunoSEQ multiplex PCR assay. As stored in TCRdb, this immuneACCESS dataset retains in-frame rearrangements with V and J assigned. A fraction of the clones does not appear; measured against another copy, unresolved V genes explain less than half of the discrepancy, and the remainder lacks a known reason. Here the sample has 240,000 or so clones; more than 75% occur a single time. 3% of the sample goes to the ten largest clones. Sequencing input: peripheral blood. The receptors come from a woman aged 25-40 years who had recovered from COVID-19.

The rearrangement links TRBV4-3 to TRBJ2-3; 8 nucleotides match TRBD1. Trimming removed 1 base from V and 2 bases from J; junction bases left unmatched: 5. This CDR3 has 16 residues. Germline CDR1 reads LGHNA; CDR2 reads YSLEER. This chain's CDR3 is CASSQGSRGLTDTQYF. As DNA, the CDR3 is TGCGCCAGCAGCCAAGGAAGCAGGGGGCTCACAGATACGCAGTATTTT.

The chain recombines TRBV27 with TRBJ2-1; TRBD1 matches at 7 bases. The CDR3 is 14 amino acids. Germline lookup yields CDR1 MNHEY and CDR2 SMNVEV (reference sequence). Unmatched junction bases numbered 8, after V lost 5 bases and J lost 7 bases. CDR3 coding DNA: TGTGCCAGCAGTCTCAGGGGGTTCTGGAATGAGCAGTTCTTC. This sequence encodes CASSLRGFWNEQFF.

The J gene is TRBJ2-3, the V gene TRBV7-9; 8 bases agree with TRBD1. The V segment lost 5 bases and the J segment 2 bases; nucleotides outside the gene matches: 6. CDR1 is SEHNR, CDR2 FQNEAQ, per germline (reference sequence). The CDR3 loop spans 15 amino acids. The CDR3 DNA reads TGTGCCAGCAGCATGACAGGGGCTCTCACAGATACGCAGTATTTT. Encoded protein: CASSMTGALTDTQYF. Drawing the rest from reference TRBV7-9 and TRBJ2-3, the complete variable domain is DTGVSQNPRHKITKRGQNVTFRCDPISEHNRLYWYRQTLGQGPEFLTYFQNEAQLEKSRLLSDRFSAERPKGSFSTLEIQRTEQGDSAMYLCASSMTGALTDTQYFGPGTRLTVL.

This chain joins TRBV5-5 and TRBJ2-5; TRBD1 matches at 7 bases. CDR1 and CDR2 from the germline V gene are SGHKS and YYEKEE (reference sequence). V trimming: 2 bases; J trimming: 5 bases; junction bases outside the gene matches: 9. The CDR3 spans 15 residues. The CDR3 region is CASSLWTGSEETQYF. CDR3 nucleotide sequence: TGTGCCAGCAGCTTATGGACAGGCTCTGAGGAGACCCAGTACTTC.

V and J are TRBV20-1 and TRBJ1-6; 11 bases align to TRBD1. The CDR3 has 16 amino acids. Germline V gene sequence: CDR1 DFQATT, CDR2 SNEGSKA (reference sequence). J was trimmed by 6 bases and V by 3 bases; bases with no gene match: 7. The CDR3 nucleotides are TGCAGTGCTAGTCCCAGGACAGGGGGCTTTAATTCACCCCTCCACTTT. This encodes CSASPRTGGFNSPLHF.

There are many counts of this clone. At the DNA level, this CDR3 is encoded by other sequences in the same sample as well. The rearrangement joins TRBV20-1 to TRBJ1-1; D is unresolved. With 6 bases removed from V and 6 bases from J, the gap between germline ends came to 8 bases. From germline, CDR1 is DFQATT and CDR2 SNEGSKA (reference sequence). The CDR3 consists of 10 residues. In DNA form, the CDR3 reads TGCAGTGCCAATACTCCTGAAGCTTTCTTT. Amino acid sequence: CSANTPEAFF.

CDR3 loop: CAARLAGVTDTQYF. CDR3 DNA sequence: TGTGCCGCAAGACTAGCGGGGGTGACAGATACGCAGTATTTT. This chain uses TRBV30 with TRBJ2-3; 12 bases agree with TRBD2. After removal of 8 bases from V and 3 bases from J, the junction contained 6 bases not matched to a gene. The CDR3 length is 14 residues. Germline loops: CDR1 GTSNPN, CDR2 SVGIG (reference sequence). Filled out from reference TRBV30 and TRBJ2-3, the complete variable domain reads SQTIHQWPATLVQPVGSPLSLECTVEGTSNPNLYWYRQAAGRGLQLLFYSVGIGQISSEVPQNLSASRPQDRQFILSSKKLLLSDSGFYLCAARLAGVTDTQYFGPGTRLTVL.

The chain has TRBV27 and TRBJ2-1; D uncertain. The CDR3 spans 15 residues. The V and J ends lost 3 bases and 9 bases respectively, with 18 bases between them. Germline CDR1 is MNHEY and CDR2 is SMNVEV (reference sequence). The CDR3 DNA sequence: TGTGCCAGCAGTTTCTCCACGACCGGCAGGTTTGAGCAGTTCTTC. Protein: CASSFSTTGRFEQFF.

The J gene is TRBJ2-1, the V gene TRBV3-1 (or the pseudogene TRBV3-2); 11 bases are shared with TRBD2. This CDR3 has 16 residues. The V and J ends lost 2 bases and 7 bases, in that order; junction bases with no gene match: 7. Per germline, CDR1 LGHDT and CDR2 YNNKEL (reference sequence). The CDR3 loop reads CASSQTRTSGGNEQFF. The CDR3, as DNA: TGTGCCAGCAGCCAAACACGAACTAGCGGGGGTAATGAGCAGTTCTTC.

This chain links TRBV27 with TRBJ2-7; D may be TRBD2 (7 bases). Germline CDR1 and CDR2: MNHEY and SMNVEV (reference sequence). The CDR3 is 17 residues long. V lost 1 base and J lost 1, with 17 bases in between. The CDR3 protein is CASSLYLGGGASYEQYF. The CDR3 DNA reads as TGTGCCAGCAGTTTATACCTGGGGGGGGGCGCTTCCTACGAGCAGTACTTC.

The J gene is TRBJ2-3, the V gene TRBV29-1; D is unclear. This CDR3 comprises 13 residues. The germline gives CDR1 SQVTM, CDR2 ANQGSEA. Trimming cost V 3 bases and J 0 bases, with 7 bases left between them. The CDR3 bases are TGCAGCGTTGACTTTCAGAGCACAGATACGCAGTATTTT. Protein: CSVDFQSTDTQYF.

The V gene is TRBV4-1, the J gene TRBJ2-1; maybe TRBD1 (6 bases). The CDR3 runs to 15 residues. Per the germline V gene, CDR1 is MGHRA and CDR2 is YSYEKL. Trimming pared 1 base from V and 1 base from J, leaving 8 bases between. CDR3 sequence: CASSQVRGSYNEQFF. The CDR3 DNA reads TGCGCCAGCAGCCAAGTGAGGGGGTCCTACAATGAGCAGTTCTTC.

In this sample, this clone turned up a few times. DNA for the CDR3: TGCGCCAGCAGCCACGCGGACAGCTATGGCTACACCTTC. Protein sequence: CASSHADSYGYTF. The genes are TRBV4-1 and TRBJ1-2, with D tentatively TRBD1 (6 bases). Trimming removed 3 bases from V and 4 bases from J, with 9 bases in between. The CDR3 is made up of 13 amino acids. Germline V gene data show CDR1 as MGHRA and CDR2 as YSYEKL.

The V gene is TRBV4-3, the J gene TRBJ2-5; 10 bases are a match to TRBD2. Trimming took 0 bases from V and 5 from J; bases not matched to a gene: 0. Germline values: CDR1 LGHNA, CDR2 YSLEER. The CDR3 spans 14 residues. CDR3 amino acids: CASSQELAGETQYF. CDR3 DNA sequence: TGCGCCAGCAGCCAAGAACTAGCGGGGGAGACCCAGTACTTC.

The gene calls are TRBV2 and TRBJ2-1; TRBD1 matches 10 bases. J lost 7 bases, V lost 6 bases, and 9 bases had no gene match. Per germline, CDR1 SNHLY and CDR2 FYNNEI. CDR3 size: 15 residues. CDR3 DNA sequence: TGTGCCAGCAGACTAGACAGGGGGCTGGTGAATGAGCAGTTCTTC. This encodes CASRLDRGLVNEQFF.

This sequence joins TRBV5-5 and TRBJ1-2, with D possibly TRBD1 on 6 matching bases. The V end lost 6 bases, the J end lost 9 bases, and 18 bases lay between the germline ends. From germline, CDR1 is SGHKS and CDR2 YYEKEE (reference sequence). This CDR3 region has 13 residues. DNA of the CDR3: TGTGCCAGCACCCTCAACGGAGACAGGAGCTACACCTTC. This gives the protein CASTLNGDRSYTF.

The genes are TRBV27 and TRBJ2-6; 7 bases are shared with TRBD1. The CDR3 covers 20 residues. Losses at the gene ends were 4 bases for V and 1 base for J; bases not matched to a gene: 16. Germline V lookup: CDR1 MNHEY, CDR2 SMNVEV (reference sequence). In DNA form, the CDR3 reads TGTGCCAGCAGTTCCACACCTCCCCGACAGGGTCGATCTGGGGCCAACGTCCTGACTTTC. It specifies CASSSTPPRQGRSGANVLTF.

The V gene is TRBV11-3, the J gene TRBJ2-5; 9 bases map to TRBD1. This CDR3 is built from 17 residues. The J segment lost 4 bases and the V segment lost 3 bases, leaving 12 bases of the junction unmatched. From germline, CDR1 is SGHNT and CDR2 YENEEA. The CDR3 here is CASSLGTGPFIGETQYF. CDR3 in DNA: TGTGCCAGCAGCTTGGGGACAGGGCCGTTTATAGGAGAGACCCAGTACTTC. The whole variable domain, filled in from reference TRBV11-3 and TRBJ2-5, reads EAGVVQSPRYKIIEKKQPVAFWCNPISGHNTLYWYLQNLGQGPELLIRYENEEAVDDSQLPKDRFSAERLKGVDSTLKIQPAELGDSAVYLCASSLGTGPFIGETQYFGPGTRLLVL.

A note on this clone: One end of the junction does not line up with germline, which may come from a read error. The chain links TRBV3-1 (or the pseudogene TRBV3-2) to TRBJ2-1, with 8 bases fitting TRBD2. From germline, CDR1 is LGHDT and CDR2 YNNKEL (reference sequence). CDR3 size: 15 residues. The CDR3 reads CDSGERGISYNEQFF. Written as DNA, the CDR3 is TGCGATAGCGGGGAGCGAGGGATCTCCTACAATGAGCAGTTCTTC.

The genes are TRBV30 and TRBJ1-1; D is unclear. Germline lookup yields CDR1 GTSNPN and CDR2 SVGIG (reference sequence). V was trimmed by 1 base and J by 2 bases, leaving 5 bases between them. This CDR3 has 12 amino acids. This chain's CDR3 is CAWSDLNTEAFF. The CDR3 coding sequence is TGTGCCTGGAGTGATCTAAACACTGAAGCTTTCTTT. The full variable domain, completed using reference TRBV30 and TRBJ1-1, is SQTIHQWPATLVQPVGSPLSLECTVEGTSNPNLYWYRQAAGRGLQLLFYSVGIGQISSEVPQNLSASRPQDRQFILSSKKLLLSDSGFYLCAWSDLNTEAFFGQGTRLTVV.

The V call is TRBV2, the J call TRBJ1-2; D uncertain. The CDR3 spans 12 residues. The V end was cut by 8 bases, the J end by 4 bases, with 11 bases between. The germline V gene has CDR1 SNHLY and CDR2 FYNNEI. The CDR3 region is CASRIGVYGYTF. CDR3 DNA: TGTGCCAGCCGCATCGGGGTCTATGGCTACACCTTC.

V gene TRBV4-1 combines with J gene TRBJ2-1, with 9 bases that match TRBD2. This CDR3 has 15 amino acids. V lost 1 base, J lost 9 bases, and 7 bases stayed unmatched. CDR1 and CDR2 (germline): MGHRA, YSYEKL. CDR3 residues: CASSQAGGGALEQFF. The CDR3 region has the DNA TGCGCCAGCAGCCAAGCGGGCGGGGGGGCCCTTGAGCAGTTCTTC.